This T cell receptor (beta chain) emerged from a study of T cell responses to AZD1222 COVID-19 vaccine. Notes on the study in general: Clonal diversity was possibly underestimated, and white British individuals and females predominated among donors. Just a handful of people given AZD1222 tested seropositive at baseline. Researchers took repertoire samples only after the peak T cell response had come.

Notes on this clone: Its antigen is not known.

The table came from immunoSEQ multiplex PCR; TCRdb's copy has only in-frame clones and leaves some out. This table holds tens of thousands of clones, around nine tenths found once. This specimen was peripheral blood, taken 28 days after the second dose of the MenACWY control vaccine. The TCR sequence derives from an adult who received the MenACWY meningococcal vaccine as a control.

CDR3 nucleotides: TGTGCCAGCAGCTTAGGGGTGGTGTCTGGAAACACCATATATTTT. It yields the protein CASSLGVVSGNTIYF. The J gene is TRBJ1-3, the V gene TRBV7-2, with no clear D. The V gene's germline CDR1 is SGHTA and CDR2 FQGNSA. The CDR3 has 15 amino acids. V shed 1 base and J shed 1 base, with 8 bases lying between them.